Below, 3 T cell receptor beta chains from the same sample are listed, as sequenced in a study of blood T cells in healthy people across ages. PCR was performed a second time for about 6 to 12 cycles using a sample-barcoded 5' primer and a J-beta primer mix. In TCRdb, the 5' RACE reads were re-called with MiXCR into one record per CDR3 protein. The repertoire includes 700,000 to 1,000,000 distinct CDR3 sequences, approximately 44% of them detected once, and about 19% sits in the top ten. The sample comprised blood. The source of these receptors is a man aged 60-69 years in good health.

V usage is TRBV4-3 and J usage is TRBJ2-3; 11 bases agree with TRBD2. Germline CDR1 and CDR2: LGHNA and YSLEER. Trimming removed 2 bases from V and 10 bases from J; junction bases left unmatched: 8. The CDR3 length is 15 residues. CDR3 amino acids: CASSQKLAGGRPQYF. As DNA, the CDR3 is TGCGCCAGCAGCCAAAAATTAGCGGGGGGGCGTCCGCAGTATTTT.

DNA of the CDR3: TGTGCCACCAGGGACATGTTTAATACCGGGGAGCTGTTTTTT. Its translation is CATRDMFNTGELFF. The genes are TRBV24-1 and TRBJ2-2, with D possibly being TRBD1 (5 bases). V was shortened by 7 bases and J by 5 bases, with 13 bases between the two germline ends. Germline assignment: CDR1 KGHDR and CDR2 SFDVKD. This CDR3 spans 14 amino acids.

The chain carries TRBV2 and TRBJ2-1; either TRBD1 or TRBD2 may fit D (5 bases each). The V end lost 6 bases, the J end lost 4 bases, and 16 bases lay between the germline ends. Germline CDR1 SNHLY, CDR2 FYNNEI. This CDR3 has 15 amino acids. The CDR3 loop is CASSRGAGTYNEQFF. The CDR3 coding sequence is TGTGCCAGCAGCCGGGGAGCAGGGACGTACAATGAGCAGTTCTTC.